This passage covers 25 T cell receptor beta chains from one sample sequenced in a study of CD8 T cells in ankylosing spondylitis. Study-wide findings and caveats: Apparently characteristic of ankylosing spondylitis blood was a TCR beta motif (roughly 8 highly homologous variants).

Their antigen targets remain unknown. From the 5' RACE reads, TCRdb called clonotypes with MiXCR, one entry per CDR3 protein. The profile shows fewer than 650,000 distinct CDR3 sequences, roughly 13% of them singletons. The sequenced material came from blood, either unsorted or a sorted T cell fraction (not recorded which). The receptors here all came from a male donor with ankylosing spondylitis.

CDR3 DNA: TGTGCCAGCAGCCAAGCTAGGGAAAACATTCAGTACTTC. Amino acid sequence: CASSQARENIQYF. The J gene is TRBJ2-4, the V gene TRBV4-2; D uncertain. The CDR3 totals 13 residues. Germline-derived CDR1 and CDR2 are LGHNA and YNFKEQ. Trimming left V 1 base short and J 5 bases short, with 6 bases between.

This rearrangement joins TRBV28 to TRBJ2-5; 10 positions agree with TRBD2. Germline V gene sequence: CDR1 MDHEN, CDR2 SYDVKM. The CDR3 is 15 residues long. V was clipped by 3 bases and J by 6 bases; unmatched bases: 7. The CDR3, as DNA: TGTGCCAGCAGTTTCACGGCTAGCGGGAGAAAGACCCAGTACTTC. Amino acid sequence: CASSFTASGRKTQYF.

The chain joins TRBV5-1 to TRBJ1-2; tentative D call: TRBD1 (6 bases). The V gene lost 5 bases and the J gene lost 6 bases, with 17 bases spanning the gap. CDR1 and CDR2 (germline): SGHRS, YFSETQ. CDR3 length: 14 amino acids. CDR3 nucleotide sequence: TGCGCCAGCAGAGTTGGGTACAGGGTAAATGGCTACACCTTC. Translated, it gives CASRVGYRVNGYTF.

This clonotype appeared a few times. The chain couples TRBV2 to TRBJ1-2; maybe TRBD1 (5 bases). The germline V gene encodes CDR1 SNHLY and CDR2 FYNNEI. This CDR3 has 21 amino acids. Trimming shortened V by 2 bases and J by 3 bases, and 31 bases separated the two germline ends. The CDR3 sequence is CASSETRWGSPTNLLYYGYTF. The CDR3 coding sequence is TGTGCCAGCAGTGAAACGCGATGGGGCAGCCCTACGAACCTACTTTACTATGGCTACACCTTC.

V usage is TRBV11-2 and J usage is TRBJ2-3; 8 bases match TRBD1. This CDR3 is built from 16 residues. V was clipped by 0 bases and J by 6 bases; unmatched bases: 8. The germline V gene has CDR1 SGHAT and CDR2 FQNNGV. CDR3 sequence: CASSLDSVRGLDTQYF. In nucleotides, the CDR3 is TGTGCCAGCAGCTTAGATTCGGTCAGGGGGCTTGATACGCAGTATTTT.

At least ten counts were recorded for this clonotype. This chain links TRBV24-1 with TRBJ2-2; possible D gene TRBD2, 5 bases. From germline, CDR1 is KGHDR and CDR2 SFDVKD. V lost 10 bases and J 1 base, leaving 15 bases between the germline ends. The CDR3 length is 15 residues. The CDR3 nucleotides read TGTGCCACTGCTAGGCAGGAGGTGAACACCGGGGAGCTGTTTTTT. Residues: CATARQEVNTGELFF.

This clonotype was seen only a few times. This rearrangement joins TRBV20-1 to TRBJ2-3; D not certain. From germline, CDR1 is DFQATT and CDR2 SNEGSKA (reference sequence). The CDR3 is made up of 14 amino acids. V lost 5 bases and J 0 bases, leaving 12 bases between the germline ends. DNA for the CDR3: TGCAGTGCTTCAGGTCCTACTAGCACAGATACGCAGTATTTT. It encodes CSASGPTSTDTQYF.

Only a few counts were recorded for this clonotype. The chain joins TRBV20-1 to TRBJ2-5; the D gene is possibly TRBD2 (5 bases). CDR1 and CDR2 (germline): DFQATT, SNEGSKA (reference sequence). V was pared by 3 bases and J by 2 bases, with 37 bases between. The CDR3 runs 22 residues. CDR3 residues: CSARGVVRAAHKAENPQETQYF. The CDR3 bases are TGCAGTGCTAGGGGTGTCGTCCGAGCGGCACACAAAGCGGAGAACCCACAAGAGACCCAGTACTTC.

The chain links TRBV20-1 to TRBJ1-3, with D possibly matching TRBD1 (5 bases). The length of the CDR3 is 17 residues. Germline lookup yields CDR1 DFQATT and CDR2 SNEGSKA (reference sequence). The V end lost 3 bases, the J end lost 4 bases, and 22 bases lay between the germline ends. The CDR3 region has the DNA TGCAGTGCTAGTTTCCCCCAGGGAGGCCCTCTCGGAAACACCATATATTTT. It translates to CSASFPQGGPLGNTIYF.

This clonotype was seen a handful of times. The chain has TRBV24-1 and TRBJ2-5; the match to TRBD2 covers 7 bases. Germline V CDR1 and CDR2: KGHDR, SFDVKD. The CDR3 contains 14 residues. V shed 5 bases, J shed 5 bases, and the junction held 7 bases outside the gene matches. CDR3 DNA: TGTGCCACCAGTGGCCCGGGAGGAGCGGAGACCCAGTACTTC. Translating gives CATSGPGGAETQYF.

The chain has TRBV14 and TRBJ2-1; unclear D gene. V shed 3 bases and J shed 1 base, with 7 bases lying between them. The CDR3 sequence is 14 residues long. The germline CDR1 and CDR2 sequences are SGHDN and FVKESK. DNA of the CDR3: TGTGCCAGCAGCCAGTGGTTGTCCTACAATGAGCAGTTCTTC. Its translation is CASSQWLSYNEQFF.

As for this clonotype: It may be a read error: a sequence one base away is much more abundant. The CDR3 bases are TGTGCCAGCAGTGAACGTCTGGCCTACACAGATACGCAGTATTTT. Translated, it gives CASSERLAYTDTQYF. The V gene is TRBV2, the J gene TRBJ2-3, with no clear D. Looked up from germline, CDR1 is SNHLY and CDR2 is FYNNEI. CDR3 length: 15 amino acids. Trimming stripped 2 bases from V and 2 bases from J, with 11 bases between.

A single count supports this clonotype. The chain uses TRBV15 and TRBJ1-5; 8 nucleotides match TRBD1. V was clipped by 5 bases and J by 3 bases; unmatched bases: 9. The CDR3 consists of 16 residues. CDR1 and CDR2 (germline): LNHNV, YYDKDF (reference sequence). In DNA form, the CDR3 reads TGTGCCACCAGCGGACCGGACAGGGACCCCAATCAGCCCCAGCATTTT. As protein: CATSGPDRDPNQPQHF.

This clonotype appeared a few times. The gene calls are TRBV5-1 and TRBJ2-5, with D tentatively TRBD2 (6 bases). The germline V gene encodes CDR1 SGHRS and CDR2 YFSETQ. V was shortened by 0 bases and J by 5 bases, with 17 bases between the two germline ends. The CDR3 sequence is 16 residues long. The CDR3 reads CASSLAVSGRGETQYF. The CDR3 bases are TGCGCCAGCAGCTTGGCCGTCAGTGGACGGGGGGAGACCCAGTACTTC.

This clonotype was seen a few times. This chain joins TRBV20-1 and TRBJ2-7, with a possible D match to TRBD1 (5 bases). Germline V gene lookup returns CDR1 DFQATT and CDR2 SNEGSKA (reference sequence). The length of the CDR3 is 11 residues. Between the trimmed V and J ends, which lost 6 bases and 5 bases, there was a span of 11 bases. This CDR3 is CSAETVNEQYF. CDR3 in DNA: TGCAGTGCAGAGACAGTCAACGAGCAGTACTTC.

V and J are TRBV4-1 and TRBJ1-5, with D hard to call. This CDR3 comprises 14 residues. Germline V gene sequence: CDR1 MGHRA, CDR2 YSYEKL. V was pared by 3 bases and J by 5 bases, with 11 bases between. CDR3 amino acids: CASSHALWDQPQHF. The CDR3 nucleotides are TGCGCCAGCAGCCACGCGTTATGGGATCAGCCCCAGCATTTT.

The chain combines TRBV20-1 with TRBJ1-5; D is ambiguous. The length of the CDR3 is 16 residues. With 1 base removed from V and 4 bases from J, the gap between germline ends came to 17 bases. Germline V gene lookup returns CDR1 DFQATT and CDR2 SNEGSKA (reference sequence). In DNA, the CDR3 is TGCAGTGCTAGAGGATCAGACACCCTTGGGAATCAGCCCCAGCATTTT. It codes for CSARGSDTLGNQPQHF.

The V call is TRBV7-8, the J call TRBJ1-1; D is perhaps TRBD1 (6 bases). Germline V gives CDR1 SGHVS, CDR2 FQNEAQ. This CDR3 spans 13 amino acids. V was shortened by 4 bases and J by 5 bases, with 11 bases between the two germline ends. CDR3 loop: CASSSGAWTEAFF. The CDR3 nucleotides are TGTGCCAGCAGCTCGGGGGCCTGGACTGAAGCTTTCTTT. Filled out from reference TRBV7-8 and TRBJ1-1, the complete variable domain reads GAGVSQSPRYKVAKRGQDVALRCDPISGHVSLFWYQQALGQGPEFLTYFQNEAQLDKSGLPSDRFFAERPEGSVSTLKIQRTQQEDSAVYLCASSSGAWTEAFFGQGTRLTVV.

The rearrangement links TRBV29-1 to TRBJ2-7; D tentatively fits TRBD1 or TRBD2 (5 bases each). V lost 1 base to trimming and J lost 6 bases, with 10 bases between them. Germline CDR1 reads SQVTM; CDR2 reads ANQGSEA. The CDR3 loop spans 12 amino acids. CDR3 DNA: TGCAGCGTTGAAGTCTTGGGGGTCGAGCAGTACTTC. It specifies CSVEVLGVEQYF.

This chain uses TRBV7-2 with TRBJ1-4; tentative D call: TRBD1 (6 bases). The V gene's germline CDR1 is SGHTA and CDR2 FQGNSA. The CDR3 runs 16 residues. Trimming left V 0 bases short and J 4 bases short, with 12 bases between. CDR3 DNA sequence: TGTGCCAGCAGCTTAGCCAGGGGACACCGTAATGAAAAACTGTTTTTT. Residues: CASSLARGHRNEKLFF.

The gene calls are TRBV20-1 and TRBJ2-7; 8 bases agree with TRBD1. V dropped 1 base and J dropped 2; count of bases not matched to a gene: 7. CDR3 length equals 15 residues. Germline V gene data show CDR1 as DFQATT and CDR2 as SNEGSKA (reference sequence). This CDR3 is CSARARTGLTYEQYF. CDR3 bases: TGCAGTGCTAGAGCAAGGACAGGGTTAACCTACGAGCAGTACTTC.

J is TRBJ2-5 and V is TRBV12-3 or TRBV12-4; 10 bases are a match to TRBD2. J lost 2 bases, V lost 5 bases, and 8 bases had no gene match. This CDR3 is built from 16 residues. CDR3 protein: CASSDVSGRDQETQYF. In DNA form, the CDR3 reads TGTGCCAGCAGTGATGTGAGCGGGAGGGATCAAGAGACCCAGTACTTC.

This chain links TRBV2 with TRBJ1-1, with a weak D call TRBD1 (6 bases). Germline V gives CDR1 SNHLY, CDR2 FYNNEI. The CDR3 contains 14 residues. V dropped 7 bases and J dropped 1 base, with 13 bases sitting between them. The CDR3 spells CASNPEGGNTEAFF. The CDR3 DNA reads TGTGCCAGCAACCCCGAGGGGGGGAACACTGAAGCTTTCTTT.

V is TRBV20-1 and J is TRBJ2-1; TRBD2 aligns across 8 bases. With 3 bases clipped from V and 5 bases from J, the junction kept 6 bases outside the gene matches. Germline V lookup: CDR1 DFQATT, CDR2 SNEGSKA (reference sequence). The CDR3 runs to 14 residues. CDR3 coding DNA: TGCAGTGCTAGGAAGACTAGCGATCACAATGAGCAGTTCTTC. It translates to CSARKTSDHNEQFF.

The V gene is TRBV20-1, the J gene TRBJ2-7; 8 nucleotides agree with TRBD2. The CDR3 is 12 amino acids. The germline gives CDR1 DFQATT, CDR2 SNEGSKA (reference sequence). The trim removed 0 bases at V and 6 bases at J, leaving 1 base unmatched. The CDR3, as DNA: TGCAGTGCTAGAGATACTAGCGGCGAGCAGTACTTC. It specifies CSARDTSGEQYF.